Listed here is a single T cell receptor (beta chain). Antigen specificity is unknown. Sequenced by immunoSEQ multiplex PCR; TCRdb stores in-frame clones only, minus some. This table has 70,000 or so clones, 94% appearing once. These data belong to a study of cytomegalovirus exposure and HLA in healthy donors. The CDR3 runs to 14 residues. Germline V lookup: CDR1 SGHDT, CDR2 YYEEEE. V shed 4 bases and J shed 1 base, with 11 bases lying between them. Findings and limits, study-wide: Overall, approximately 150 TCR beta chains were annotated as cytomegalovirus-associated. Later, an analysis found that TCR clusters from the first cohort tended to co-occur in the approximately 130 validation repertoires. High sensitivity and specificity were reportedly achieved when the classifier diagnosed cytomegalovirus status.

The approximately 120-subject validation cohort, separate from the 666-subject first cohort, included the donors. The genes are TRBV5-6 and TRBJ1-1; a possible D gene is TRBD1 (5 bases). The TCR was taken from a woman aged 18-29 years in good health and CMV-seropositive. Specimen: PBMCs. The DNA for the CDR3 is TGTGCCAGCAGCCGGAAGACAGCGAACACTGAAGCTTTCTTT. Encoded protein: CASSRKTANTEAFF.